This TCR beta chain was profiled in a study of cytomegalovirus exposure and HLA in healthy donors. Study results and limitations: Reported results showed that the classifier diagnosed cytomegalovirus status with high specificity and sensitivity. Prediction of most subjects' HLA-A and HLA-B alleles by TCR beta sequences was reportedly accurate.

The count of this clone is one. As yet, its antigen is unknown. 60 Vbeta and 13 Jbeta primers were used in PCR. Original data processing: Some 11 million of the about 80 million unique TCR beta chains counted in a later analysis were shared. The repertoire was sequenced with immunoSEQ multiplex PCR; TCRdb's copy has only in-frame clones and lacks some. That table supplies the V and J calls and clone size; D and trimming were determined from the DNA. The sample shows some 160,000 clones, approximately 80% of them seen only once. V lost 0 bases to trimming and J lost 4 bases, with 3 bases between them. The CDR3 covers 13 residues. CDR1 LNHNV and CDR2 YYDKDF come from the germline V gene (reference sequence).

This sequence joins TRBV15 and TRBJ1-4, with unresolved D. The TCR was taken from a woman aged 18-35 years in good health and CMV-seronegative. The sequenced sample consisted of PBMCs. CDR3 region: CATSRDINEKLFF. In nucleotides, the CDR3 is TGTGCCACCAGCAGAGATATTAATGAAAAACTGTTTTTT.